The clone carrying this T cell receptor (beta chain) occurred many times. The data derive from a study of identical twins. The germline V gene encodes CDR1 MGHRA and CDR2 YSYEKL. The CDR3 covers 14 residues. V lost 0 bases and J lost 9, with 12 bases in between. TCRdb called the 5' RACE reads again in MiXCR, with one record for every CDR3 protein. The data show 1.5 million to 2 million distinct CDR3 sequences, with under 35% seen just once and 0.27% held by the top ten. The sequence was collected from a newborn girl in good health. The specimen was cord blood. The chain combines TRBV4-1 with TRBJ2-4; D is unresolved. The CDR3 coding sequence is TGCGCCAGCAGCCAAGATCTGAGAGCAGGCATTCAGTACTTC. It is translated as CASSQDLRAGIQYF.